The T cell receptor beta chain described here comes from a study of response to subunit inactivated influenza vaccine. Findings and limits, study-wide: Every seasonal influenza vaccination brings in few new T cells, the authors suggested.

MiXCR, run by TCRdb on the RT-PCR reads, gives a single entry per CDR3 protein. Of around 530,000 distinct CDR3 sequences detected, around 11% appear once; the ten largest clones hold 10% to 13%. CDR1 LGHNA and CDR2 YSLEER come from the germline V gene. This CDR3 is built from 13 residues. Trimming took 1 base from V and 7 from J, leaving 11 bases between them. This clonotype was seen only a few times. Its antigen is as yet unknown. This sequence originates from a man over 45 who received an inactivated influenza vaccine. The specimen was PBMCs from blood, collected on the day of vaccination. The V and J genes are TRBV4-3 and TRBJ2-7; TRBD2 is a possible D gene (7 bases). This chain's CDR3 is CASSQVRGAEQYF. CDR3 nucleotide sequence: TGCGCCAGCAGCCAAGTCCGGGGGGCTGAGCAGTACTTC.